Listed here are 9 T cell receptor beta chains from one sample, sequenced in a study of Graves' ophthalmopathy and Graves' hyperthyroidism. Amplification of the TCR beta CDR3 regions used RNA transcripts (as template). Second-round multiplex PCR followed a first-round RT-PCR using HTBI primers. From the multiplex PCR reads, TCRdb called clonotypes with MiXCR, one entry per CDR3 protein. The profile shows 200,000 to 250,000 distinct CDR3 sequences, roughly 21% of them singletons. Input material: peripheral blood. These TCRs come from a woman in her forties or fifties with Graves' ophthalmopathy.

The chain is built from TRBV11-2 and TRBJ2-7, with 8 bases lining up with TRBD2. V was pared by 4 bases and J by 3 bases, with 11 bases of the junction left unmatched. The CDR3 length is 16 residues. Looked up from germline, CDR1 is SGHAT and CDR2 is FQNNGV. The CDR3 loop is CASSWPGLAGFYEQYF. In DNA, the CDR3 is TGTGCCAGCAGCTGGCCGGGGCTAGCGGGTTTCTACGAGCAGTACTTC.

This clonotype was detected only a few times. The chain combines TRBV5-1 with TRBJ2-2, with 7 nucleotides matching TRBD2. Germline trimming cut 6 bases from V and 4 bases from J; bases unmatched to any gene: 6. CDR1 is SGHRS and CDR2 is YFSETQ in the germline V gene. The CDR3 contains 14 residues. The CDR3 loop reads CASNGGSVTGELFF. In DNA form, the CDR3 reads TGCGCCAGCAATGGCGGGAGTGTCACCGGGGAGCTGTTTTTT.

Of note for this clonotype: A much more abundant neighbour one base away suggests this may be a read error. The rearrangement uses TRBV19 and TRBJ2-7, with no clear D. V gave up 4 bases and J gave up 4 bases, with 11 bases separating them. Germline V gene sequence: CDR1 LNHDA, CDR2 SQIVND (reference sequence). The CDR3 has 13 residues. CDR3 sequence: CASSNQVMYEQYF. CDR3 nucleotides: TGTGCCAGTAGTAATCAGGTGATGTACGAGCAGTACTTC.

At least ten counts were recorded for this clonotype. The chain couples TRBV27 to TRBJ1-2; 7 nucleotides agree with TRBD1. Germline V gene lookup returns CDR1 MNHEY and CDR2 SMNVEV (reference sequence). Unmatched junction bases numbered 5, after V lost 3 bases and J lost 4 bases. This CDR3 is built from 14 residues. The CDR3: CASSFSTGVYGYTF. The CDR3 coding sequence is TGTGCCAGCAGTTTTTCAACAGGGGTCTATGGCTACACCTTC.

In its sample, this clonotype was seen many times. The chain carries TRBV30 and TRBJ2-5, with 9 bases fitting TRBD2. This CDR3 is built from 15 residues. Germline CDR1 reads GTSNPN; CDR2 reads SVGIG (reference sequence). Unmatched junction bases numbered 5, after V lost 2 bases and J lost 1 base. DNA of the CDR3: TGTGCCTGGAGTAGGACTAGCGCGATCCAAGAGACCCAGTACTTC. Translated, it gives CAWSRTSAIQETQYF.

In its sample, this clonotype was seen many times. The chain is built from TRBV10-3 and TRBJ2-2, with TRBD2 identical over 7 bases. V gave up 3 bases and J gave up 1 base; unmatched junction bases: 5. CDR1 ENHRY and CDR2 SYGVKD come from the germline V gene. The CDR3 loop spans 16 amino acids. The CDR3 DNA sequence: TGTGCCATCAGTGATTTGGCTAGCGGGAACACCGGGGAGCTGTTTTTT. The encoded protein is CAISDLASGNTGELFF.

This clonotype was counted ten times or more. The chain combines TRBV27 with TRBJ2-5; D might be TRBD1 (5 bases). CDR1 is MNHEY, CDR2 SMNVEV, per germline (reference sequence). This CDR3 contains 14 residues. Trimming cost V 6 bases and J 5 bases, with 16 bases left between them. CDR3 amino acids: CASRPSRGKETQYF. The CDR3 nucleotides read TGTGCCAGCAGACCGAGTAGGGGAAAGGAGACCCAGTACTTC.

The chain recombines TRBV6-2 or TRBV6-3 with TRBJ1-1; D ambiguous. Germline CDR1 and CDR2: MNHEY and SVGEGT. The CDR3 is 14 residues long. The V and J ends lost 2 bases and 1 base respectively, with 8 bases between them. The CDR3 coding sequence is TGTGCCAGCAGTTACAGGGAGTGGAACACTGAAGCTTTCTTT. It is translated as CASSYREWNTEAFF.

This clonotype came up many times. The chain combines TRBV25-1 with TRBJ2-5; no clear D. This CDR3 has 14 residues. Germline loops: CDR1 MGHDK, CDR2 SYGVNS. V was pared by 4 bases and J by 3 bases, with 12 bases between. The CDR3 nucleotides read TGTGCCAGCAGTGGGCGAAGCTACAAAGAGACCCAGTACTTC. This gives the protein CASSGRSYKETQYF.